The rows below give T cell receptor beta chains drawn from one sample of a study of blood T cell repertoires in COVID-19. Data came from immunoSEQ multiplex PCR; TCRdb stores just in-frame clones and leaves some out. This repertoire shows hundreds of thousands of clones, 85% to 90% found once; its top ten account for 1.1%. Sequenced sample: PBMCs or T cells enriched from blood (not recorded which). The source of these receptors is a man under 40 who had recovered from COVID-19. The conserved cysteine and the conserved F or W are not part of the CDR3 here.

ASSESGTAYNEQF	TRBV25-1	13	TRBJ2-1
ASSRLAGSYEQY	TRBV6-4	12	TRBJ2-7
ASCRWTTGANVLT	TRBV7-9	13	TRBJ2-6
ASSLVAGYGYT	TRBV5-4	11	TRBJ1-2
ATSDGHSDTQY	TRBV24-1	11	TRBJ2-3
ASSAGERAEDTQY	TRBV5-6	13	TRBJ2-3
ASRRAQRDEQY	TRBV12-2	11	TRBJ2-7
ATTWTAGGSGNTIY	TRBV10-3	14	TRBJ1-3
ASSLSRAHLNGELF	TRBV28	14	TRBJ2-2
ASSLGLPETQY	TRBV5-4	11	TRBJ2-5
ASSQVPAGAVGELF	TRBV14	14	TRBJ2-2
ASSFTGAYEQY	TRBV5-1	11	TRBJ2-7
SVQGAKNYGYT	TRBV29-1	11	TRBJ1-2